This TCR beta chain stems from a study of blood T cell repertoires in COVID-19. Per the germline V gene, CDR1 is MDHEN and CDR2 is SYDVKM. Unmatched junction bases numbered 13, after V lost 7 bases and J lost 4 bases. The CDR3 consists of 16 residues. The table came from immunoSEQ multiplex PCR; TCRdb's copy has only in-frame clones and leaves some out. Here the sample spans 210,000 or so clones, 75% to 90% being singletons. The sequenced sample was peripheral blood. The rearrangement uses TRBV28 and TRBJ2-3; TRBD2 matches 8 bases. The receptor was derived from a human donor in a cohort sampled during active COVID-19. The CDR3 loop reads CASIPALSGSSDTQYF. CDR3 bases: TGTGCCAGCATTCCCGCACTCAGCGGGAGCTCAGATACGCAGTATTTT. Drawing the rest from reference TRBV28 and TRBJ2-3, the complete variable domain is DVKVTQSSRYLVKRTGEKVFLECVQDMDHENMFWYRQDPGLGLRLIYFSYDVKMKEKGDIPEGYSVSREKKERFSLILESASTNQTSMYLCASIPALSGSSDTQYFGPGTRLTVL.